Following are 19 T cell receptor beta chains from one sample sequenced in a study of cytomegalovirus exposure and HLA in healthy donors (dated by TCRdb to the late 2010s). Receptors were amplified or captured by the immunoSEQ multiplex PCR assay. A mixture of 60 forward primers for TCR Vbeta segments and 13 reverse primers for TCR Jbeta segments was used in the multiplex PCR. TCRdb stores this immuneACCESS table with in-frame sequences only. Part of the clones is absent; in the studies checked, under half of the shortfall reflects unresolved V genes, and no reason is known for the rest. The sample table holds fewer than 120,000 clones, of which less than 85% were seen once. The leading ten clones occupy around 15% of the sample. Sequencing was done on a sample of PBMCs. The receptors were gathered from a man in his thirties or forties in good health and CMV-seropositive.

The rearrangement links TRBV4-3 to TRBJ1-1; no clear D. V lost 0 bases, J lost 0 bases, and 23 bases lay in between. Germline CDR1 and CDR2: LGHNA and YSLEER. The CDR3 is 20 amino acids. The CDR3 spells CASSQEWNGNLGAMNTEAFF. The CDR3, as DNA: TGCGCCAGCAGCCAAGAATGGAATGGCAACCTTGGAGCCATGAACACTGAAGCTTTCTTT.

This chain connects TRBV4-3 to TRBJ2-3; a possible D gene is TRBD1 (7 bases). The CDR3 runs to 15 residues. Trimming cost V 4 bases and J 6 bases, with 17 bases left between them. Germline V CDR1 and CDR2: LGHNA, YSLEER. The CDR3 DNA sequence: TGCGCCAGCAGCCTCAACGACAGGGCGGGGGATACGCAGTATTTT. Translated, it gives CASSLNDRAGDTQYF.

V usage is TRBV7-8 and J usage is TRBJ2-7; no clear D. The CDR3 totals 12 residues. The germline gives CDR1 SGHVS, CDR2 FQNEAQ. Trimming took off 2 bases at V and 3 bases at J, with 5 bases between the two ends. The CDR3, as DNA: TGTGCCAGCAGCTTAATTAGCTACGAGCAGTACTTC. Its protein product is CASSLISYEQYF.

The V gene is TRBV30, the J gene TRBJ1-5, with 10 nucleotides matching TRBD1. The germline V gene has CDR1 GTSNPN and CDR2 SVGIG (reference sequence). The trim removed 8 bases at V and 11 bases at J, leaving 12 bases unmatched. CDR3 length equals 13 residues. CDR3 sequence: CARADRGGLAQHF. The CDR3 coding sequence is TGTGCCCGGGCGGACAGGGGGGGATTAGCCCAGCATTTT.

This clone was observed a handful of times. This rearrangement joins TRBV10-3 to TRBJ2-3; TRBD1 matches 10 bases. The germline V gene has CDR1 ENHRY and CDR2 SYGVKD. The CDR3 runs 14 residues. With 4 bases clipped from V and 7 bases from J, the junction kept 5 bases outside the gene matches. DNA for the CDR3: TGTGCCATCAGTGCTTGGGACAGGGGTAATACGCAGTATTTT. Encoded protein: CAISAWDRGNTQYF.

The chain joins TRBV27 to TRBJ2-3; 8 nucleotides match TRBD1. The germline V gene encodes CDR1 MNHEY and CDR2 SMNVEV (reference sequence). The CDR3 length is 18 residues. V was clipped by 2 bases and J by 4 bases; unmatched bases: 14. The CDR3 DNA follows: TGTGCCAGCAGTTTAAGAGGGGACAGGCTATTCGATCCAGATACGCAGTATTTT. It codes for CASSLRGDRLFDPDTQYF.

The chain links TRBV9 to TRBJ1-1; D remains unclear. Germline CDR1 and CDR2: SGDLS and YYNGEE. V was pared by 0 bases and J by 2 bases, with 5 bases between. CDR3 length: 13 amino acids. The CDR3 here is CASSVAPNTEAFF. The DNA for the CDR3 is TGTGCCAGCAGCGTAGCTCCCAACACTGAAGCTTTCTTT. The whole variable domain, filled in from reference TRBV9 and TRBJ1-1, reads DSGVTQTPKHLITATGQRVTLRCSPRSGDLSVYWYQQSLDQGLQFLIQYYNGEERAKGNILERFSAQQFPDLHSELNLSSLELGDSALYFCASSVAPNTEAFFGQGTRLTVV.

The V call is TRBV28, the J call TRBJ2-3; a possible D gene is TRBD2 (5 bases). CDR3 size: 13 residues. Germline CDR1 and CDR2: MDHEN and SYDVKM. V lost 6 bases and J 0 bases, leaving 7 bases between the germline ends. The CDR3 loop is CASRSGSTDTQYF. CDR3 nucleotide sequence: TGTGCCAGCAGGTCGGGGAGCACAGATACGCAGTATTTT.

The genes are TRBV18 and TRBJ2-3, with 8 bases aligning to TRBD1. The germline V gene encodes CDR1 KGHSH and CDR2 LQKENI. CDR3 length equals 15 residues. V dropped 5 bases and J dropped 4; count of bases not matched to a gene: 8. The CDR3 nucleotides are TGTGCCAGCTCAACCGGACAGGGAACTTCAGATACGCAGTATTTT. Encoded protein: CASSTGQGTSDTQYF.

Regarding this clone: At the DNA level, this CDR3 is encoded by other sequences in the same sample as well. The genes are TRBV19 and TRBJ2-1; 12 nucleotides line up with TRBD2. This CDR3 is built from 16 residues. V dropped 1 base and J dropped 7; count of bases not matched to a gene: 5. The germline CDR1 and CDR2 sequences are LNHDA and SQIVND (reference sequence). The CDR3 nucleotides read TGTGCCAGTAGTATAGGACTAGCGGGGGACTATAATGAGCAGTTCTTC. The encoded protein is CASSIGLAGDYNEQFF.

This chain uses TRBV19 with TRBJ2-7; D not certain. V lost 5 bases to trimming and J lost 5 bases, with 13 bases between them. The CDR3 covers 13 residues. CDR1 is LNHDA and CDR2 is SQIVND in the germline V gene (reference sequence). The CDR3 is CASSAQHYNEQYF. CDR3 sequence (DNA): TGTGCCAGTAGTGCTCAACATTACAACGAGCAGTACTTC.

In this sample, this clone turned up once. V usage is TRBV6-1 and J usage is TRBJ2-5; 8 bases line up with TRBD1. The V and J ends lost 6 bases and 2 bases, in that order; junction bases with no gene match: 5. The CDR3 contains 14 residues. CDR1 and CDR2 from the germline V gene are MNHNS and SASEGT. The CDR3 nucleotides read TGTGCCAGCAGGGTCGGACAGGGTCAAGAGACCCAGTACTTC. Translated, it gives CASRVGQGQETQYF.

The CDR3 DNA follows: TGTGCCAGCAGCCCGGACAGGGAGGAGGGCTACACCTTC. Amino acid sequence: CASSPDREEGYTF. This sequence joins TRBV7-8 and TRBJ1-2; 8 bases line up with TRBD1. Germline-derived CDR1 and CDR2 are SGHVS and FQNEAQ. V dropped 5 bases and J dropped 8; count of bases not matched to a gene: 7. This CDR3 comprises 13 residues.

J is TRBJ1-2 and V is TRBV4-3; the match to TRBD1 covers 7 bases. Germline CDR1 LGHNA, CDR2 YSLEER. After removal of 1 base from V and 8 bases from J, the junction contained 4 bases not matched to a gene. The CDR3 has 13 amino acids. Here the CDR3 DNA reads TGCGCCAGCAGCCAAGTCCAAGGGGGCGGCTACACCTTC. Residues: CASSQVQGGGYTF.

This clone has only a few counts. The rearrangement joins TRBV11-3 to TRBJ2-5; the match to TRBD2 covers 10 bases. The CDR3 runs to 17 residues. Trimming removed 1 base from V and 5 bases from J; junction bases left unmatched: 10. Looked up from germline, CDR1 is SGHNT and CDR2 is YENEEA. CDR3 region: CASSLGSGGDLTETQYF. Here the CDR3 DNA reads TGTGCCAGCAGCTTAGGGAGCGGGGGGGACCTCACCGAGACCCAGTACTTC.

V gene TRBV6-5 combines with J gene TRBJ2-5; D is ambiguous. The DNA end lines up better with TRBJ2-7; the J call may be wrong. Germline V CDR1 and CDR2: MNHEY, SVGAGI. The CDR3 runs 14 residues. The CDR3 DNA reads TGTGCCAGCAGTTACTCGTCCAGGTCCTACGAGCAGTACTTC. It specifies CASSYSSRSYEQYF.

The CDR3 region is CASSPRDSNYEQYF. Here the CDR3 DNA reads TGTGCCAGCAGCCCCCGGGACTCCAACTACGAGCAGTACTTC. J is TRBJ2-7 and V is TRBV9; the D gene is possibly TRBD2 (6 bases). CDR3 size: 14 residues. The germline gives CDR1 SGDLS, CDR2 YYNGEE. V was shortened by 4 bases and J by 3 bases, with 14 bases between the two germline ends.

This sequence joins TRBV9 and TRBJ1-3; no definite D call. The germline V and J ends were trimmed by 0 bases and 2 bases, with 9 bases remaining between them. Germline lookup yields CDR1 SGDLS and CDR2 YYNGEE. The CDR3 has 15 residues. The CDR3, as DNA: TGTGCCAGCAGCGTAGAGGTCGCGGCTGGAAACACCATATATTTT. Translated: CASSVEVAAGNTIYF.

V gene TRBV4-3 combines with J gene TRBJ2-3, with a possible D match to TRBD2 (7 bases). Trimming stripped 0 bases from V and 1 base from J, with 11 bases between. Germline V CDR1 and CDR2: LGHNA, YSLEER. The CDR3 covers 16 residues. In nucleotides, the CDR3 is TGCGCCAGCAGCCAAGATGGGGGGGGGCGCACAGATACGCAGTATTTT. It encodes CASSQDGGGRTDTQYF.